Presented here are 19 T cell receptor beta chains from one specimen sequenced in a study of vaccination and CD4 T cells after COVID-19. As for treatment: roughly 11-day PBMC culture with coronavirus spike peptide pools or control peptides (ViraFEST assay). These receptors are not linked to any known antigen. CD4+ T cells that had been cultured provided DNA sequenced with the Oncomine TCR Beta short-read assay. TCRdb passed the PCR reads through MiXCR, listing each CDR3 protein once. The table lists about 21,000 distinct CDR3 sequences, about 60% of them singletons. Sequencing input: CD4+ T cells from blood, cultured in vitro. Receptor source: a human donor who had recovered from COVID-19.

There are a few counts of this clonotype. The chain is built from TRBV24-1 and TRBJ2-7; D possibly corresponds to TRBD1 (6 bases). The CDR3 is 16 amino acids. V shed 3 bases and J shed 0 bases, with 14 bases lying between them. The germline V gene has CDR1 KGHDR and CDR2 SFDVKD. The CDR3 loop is CATSDLLTGSSYEQYF. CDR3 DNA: TGTGCCACCAGTGATCTCCTGACAGGCAGCTCCTACGAGCAGTACTTC.

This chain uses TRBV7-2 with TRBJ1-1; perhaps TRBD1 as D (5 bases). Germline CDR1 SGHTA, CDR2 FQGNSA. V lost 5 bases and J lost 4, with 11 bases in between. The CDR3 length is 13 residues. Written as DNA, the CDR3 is TGTGCCAGCAGCGAGGGGCCCGGCACTGAAGCTTTCTTT. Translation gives CASSEGPGTEAFF.

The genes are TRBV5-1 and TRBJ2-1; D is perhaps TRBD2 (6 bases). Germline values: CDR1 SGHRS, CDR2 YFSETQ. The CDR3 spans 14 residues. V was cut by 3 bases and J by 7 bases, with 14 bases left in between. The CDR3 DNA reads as TGCGCCAGCAGCTCTGGAGGGGAAACTAATGAGCAGTTCTTC. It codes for CASSSGGETNEQFF. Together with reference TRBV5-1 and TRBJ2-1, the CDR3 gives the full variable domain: KAGVTQTPRYLIKTRGQQVTLSCSPISGHRSVSWYQQTPGQGLQFLFEYFSETQRNKGNFPGRFSGRQFSNSRSEMNVSTLELGDSALYLCASSSGGETNEQFFGPGTRLTVL.

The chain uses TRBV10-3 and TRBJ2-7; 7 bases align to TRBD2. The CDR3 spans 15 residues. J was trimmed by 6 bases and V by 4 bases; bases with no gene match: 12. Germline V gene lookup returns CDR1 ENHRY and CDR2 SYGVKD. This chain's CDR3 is CAISGSGTAWIEQYF. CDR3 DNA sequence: TGTGCCATCAGTGGGAGCGGGACCGCCTGGATCGAGCAGTACTTC.

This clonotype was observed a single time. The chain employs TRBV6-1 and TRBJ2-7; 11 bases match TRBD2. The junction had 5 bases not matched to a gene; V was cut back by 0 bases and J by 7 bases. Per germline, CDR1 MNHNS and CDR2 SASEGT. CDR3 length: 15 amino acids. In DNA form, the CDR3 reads TGTGCCAGCAGTGAAGCGGCTAGCGGGAGGCTTGAGCAGTACTTC. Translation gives CASSEAASGRLEQYF.

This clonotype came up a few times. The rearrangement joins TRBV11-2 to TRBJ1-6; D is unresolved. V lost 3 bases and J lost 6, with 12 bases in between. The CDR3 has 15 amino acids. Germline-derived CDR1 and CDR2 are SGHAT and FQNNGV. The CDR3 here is CASSFLRAFNSPLHF. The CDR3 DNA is TGTGCCAGCAGCTTCCTGCGGGCTTTTAATTCACCCCTCCACTTT. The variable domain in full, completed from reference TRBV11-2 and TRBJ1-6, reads EAGVAQSPRYKIIEKRQSVAFWCNPISGHATLYWYQQILGQGPKLLIQFQNNGVVDDSQLPKDRFSAERLKGVDSTLKIQPAKLEDSAVYLCASSFLRAFNSPLHFGNGTRLTVT.

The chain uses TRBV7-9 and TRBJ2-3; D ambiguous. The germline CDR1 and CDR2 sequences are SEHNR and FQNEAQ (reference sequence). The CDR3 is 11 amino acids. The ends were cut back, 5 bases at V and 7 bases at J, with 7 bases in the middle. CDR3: CASSALNTQYF. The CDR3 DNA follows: TGTGCCAGCAGCGCACTAAATACGCAGTATTTT.

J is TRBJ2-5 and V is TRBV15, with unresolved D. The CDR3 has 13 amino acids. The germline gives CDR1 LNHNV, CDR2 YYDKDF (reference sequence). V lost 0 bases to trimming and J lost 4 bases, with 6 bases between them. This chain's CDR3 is CATSRDSGETQYF. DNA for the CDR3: TGTGCCACCAGCAGAGATTCAGGAGAGACCCAGTACTTC.

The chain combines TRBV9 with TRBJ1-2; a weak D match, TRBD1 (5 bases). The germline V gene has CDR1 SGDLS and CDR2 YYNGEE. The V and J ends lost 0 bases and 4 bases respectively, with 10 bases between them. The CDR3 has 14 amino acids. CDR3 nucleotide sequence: TGTGCCAGCAGCGTAGGGCCAGGGAGCTATGGCTACACCTTC. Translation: CASSVGPGSYGYTF.

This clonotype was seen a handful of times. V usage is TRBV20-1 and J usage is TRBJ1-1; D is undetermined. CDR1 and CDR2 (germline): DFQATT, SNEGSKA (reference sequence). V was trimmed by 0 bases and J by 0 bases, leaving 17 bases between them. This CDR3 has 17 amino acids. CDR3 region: CSARDMGRSQLNTEAFF. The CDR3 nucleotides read TGCAGTGCTAGAGATATGGGAAGGAGTCAATTGAACACTGAAGCTTTCTTT.

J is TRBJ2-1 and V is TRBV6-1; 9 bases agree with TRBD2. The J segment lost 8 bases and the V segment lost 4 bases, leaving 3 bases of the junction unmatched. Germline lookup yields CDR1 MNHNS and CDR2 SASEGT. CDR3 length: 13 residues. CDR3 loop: CASSVGLADEQFF. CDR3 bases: TGTGCCAGCAGTGTGGGACTAGCCGATGAGCAGTTCTTC.

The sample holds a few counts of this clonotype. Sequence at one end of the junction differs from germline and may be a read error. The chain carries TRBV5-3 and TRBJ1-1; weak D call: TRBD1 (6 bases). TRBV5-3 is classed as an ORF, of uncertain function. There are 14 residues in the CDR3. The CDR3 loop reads CASSLSQGDTEAFF. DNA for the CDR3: TGTGCCAGCAGCTTGTCACAGGGTGACACTGAAGCTTTCTTT.

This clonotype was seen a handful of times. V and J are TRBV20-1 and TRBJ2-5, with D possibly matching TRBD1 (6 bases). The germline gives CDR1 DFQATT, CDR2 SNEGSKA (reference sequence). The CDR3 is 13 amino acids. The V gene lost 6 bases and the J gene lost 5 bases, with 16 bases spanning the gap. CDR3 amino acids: CSASLWGPETQYF. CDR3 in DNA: TGCAGTGCCAGCCTGTGGGGGCCTGAGACCCAGTACTTC.

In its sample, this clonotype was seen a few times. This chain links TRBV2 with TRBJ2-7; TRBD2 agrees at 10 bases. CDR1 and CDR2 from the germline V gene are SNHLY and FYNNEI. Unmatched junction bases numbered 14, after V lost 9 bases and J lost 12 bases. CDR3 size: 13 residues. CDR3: CASRRGLAGARYF. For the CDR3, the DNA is TGTGCCAGTAGACGGGGCCTAGCGGGAGCTCGGTACTTC.

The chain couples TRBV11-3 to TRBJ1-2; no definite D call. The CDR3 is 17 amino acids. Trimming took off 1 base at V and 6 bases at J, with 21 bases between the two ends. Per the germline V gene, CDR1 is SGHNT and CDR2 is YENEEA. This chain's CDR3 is CASSLGGDRPGMDGYTF. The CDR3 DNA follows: TGTGCCAGCAGCTTAGGAGGAGACCGCCCGGGAATGGATGGCTACACCTTC.

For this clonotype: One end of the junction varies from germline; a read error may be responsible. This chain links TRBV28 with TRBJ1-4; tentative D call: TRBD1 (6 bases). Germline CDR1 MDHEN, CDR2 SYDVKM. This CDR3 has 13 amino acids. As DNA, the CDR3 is TGTGCCAGTCAACAGGGAGCAAGTGAAAAACCGTTTTTT. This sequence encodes CASQQGASEKPFF.

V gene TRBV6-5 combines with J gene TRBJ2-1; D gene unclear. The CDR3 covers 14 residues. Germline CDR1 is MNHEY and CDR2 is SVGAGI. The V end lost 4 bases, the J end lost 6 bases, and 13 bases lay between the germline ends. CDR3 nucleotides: TGTGCCAGCAGTTCCCCTTTCCTCGGCAATGAGCAGTTCTTC. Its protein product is CASSSPFLGNEQFF.

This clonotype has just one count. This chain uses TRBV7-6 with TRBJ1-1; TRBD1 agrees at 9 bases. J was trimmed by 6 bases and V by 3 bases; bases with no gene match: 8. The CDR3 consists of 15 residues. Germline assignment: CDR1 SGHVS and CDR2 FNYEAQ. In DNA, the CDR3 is TGTGCCAGCAGCTTGCTACAGGGGGCAATGGCTGAAGCTTTCTTT. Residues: CASSLLQGAMAEAFF.

This CDR3 reads CASSFTSGTYEQYF. CDR3 in DNA: TGCGCCAGCAGCTTTACTAGCGGGACATACGAGCAGTACTTC. This chain connects TRBV5-1 to TRBJ2-7; 10 bases match TRBD2. The CDR3 is made up of 14 amino acids. The germline CDR1 and CDR2 sequences are SGHRS and YFSETQ. The trim removed 2 bases at V and 4 bases at J, leaving 3 bases unmatched.